This entry lists 30 T cell receptor beta chains sequenced from one sample in a study of shared clonotypes between healthy human individuals. TCRdb's table, derived via immunoSEQ multiplex PCR, lists solely in-frame clones and lacks some. The data hold 1,500,000 or so clones, with about 96% observed a single time. The sequenced sample consisted of naive CD4+ T cells sorted from blood. Subset of the sample: CD45RA+ positively selected. These receptors were taken from a man younger than 40 in good health.

This rearrangement joins TRBV28 to TRBJ1-5; the D is unclear. Looked up from germline, CDR1 is MDHEN and CDR2 is SYDVKM. V was cut by 4 bases and J by 0 bases, with 7 bases left in between. This CDR3 has 14 amino acids. The CDR3 region is CASSSRPSNQPQHF. In DNA form, the CDR3 reads TGTGCCAGCAGTTCGAGACCTAGCAATCAGCCCCAGCATTTT.

V usage is TRBV11-2 and J usage is TRBJ2-7; D perhaps matches TRBD2 (5 bases). Per the germline V gene, CDR1 is SGHAT and CDR2 is FQNNGV. This CDR3 contains 11 residues. V was trimmed by 5 bases and J by 6 bases, leaving 8 bases between them. The chain's CDR3 is CASSPAGEQYF. CDR3 sequence (DNA): TGTGCCAGCAGCCCCGCGGGCGAGCAGTACTTC.

This clone appeared a few times. The gene calls are TRBV4-1 and TRBJ1-1; D gene ambiguous. V lost 4 bases and J 0 bases, leaving 12 bases between the germline ends. This CDR3 spans 15 amino acids. Germline V gene lookup returns CDR1 MGHRA and CDR2 YSYEKL. Here the CDR3 reads CASSPGTLVNTEAFF. The CDR3, as DNA: TGCGCCAGCAGCCCTGGTACGCTGGTGAACACTGAAGCTTTCTTT.

The chain uses TRBV29-1 and TRBJ2-5; no firm D call. The CDR3 covers 13 residues. The germline CDR1 and CDR2 sequences are SQVTM and ANQGSEA. Trimming pared 4 bases from V and 0 bases from J, leaving 9 bases between. This CDR3 is CSVVGYNQETQYF. The CDR3 DNA follows: TGCAGCGTTGTGGGTTACAACCAAGAGACCCAGTACTTC.

The rearrangement links TRBV5-3 to TRBJ2-3; TRBD1 agrees at 8 bases. TRBV5-3 is an ORF for which the function is uncertain. After removal of 0 bases from V and 2 bases from J, the junction contained 2 bases not matched to a gene. The CDR3 runs to 15 residues. For the CDR3, the DNA is TGTGCCAGAAGCTTGGCAGGGGGCGTCACAGATACGCAGTATTTT. This translates into CARSLAGGVTDTQYF.

The DNA for the CDR3 is TGTGCCAGCTCACCAATCTCAGACAGCAATCAGCCCCAGCATTTT. Amino acids: CASSPISDSNQPQHF. J is TRBJ1-5 and V is TRBV18, with no clear D. V gave up 2 bases and J gave up 1 base, with 9 bases separating them. The germline V gene has CDR1 KGHSH and CDR2 LQKENI. CDR3 size: 15 residues. Drawing the rest from reference TRBV18 and TRBJ1-5, the complete variable domain is NAGVMQNPRHLVRRRGQEARLRCSPMKGHSHVYWYRQLPEEGLKFMVYLQKENIIDESGMPKERFSAEFPKEGPSILRIQQVVRGDSAAYFCASSPISDSNQPQHFGDGTRLSIL.

V and J are TRBV5-4 and TRBJ2-2; the match to TRBD1 covers 9 bases. The CDR3 consists of 14 residues. V lost 7 bases to trimming and J lost 6 bases; unmatched junction nucleotides: 7. Germline V CDR1 and CDR2: SGHNT, YYREEE (reference sequence). Here the CDR3 reads CASGGQGRPGELFF. CDR3 in DNA: TGTGCCAGCGGGGGACAGGGAAGGCCCGGGGAGCTGTTTTTT.

The V and J genes are TRBV5-1 and TRBJ2-5; D is tentatively TRBD1 or TRBD2 (6 bases each). V was cut by 1 base and J by 2 bases, with 12 bases left in between. The CDR3 sequence is 15 residues long. From germline, CDR1 is SGHRS and CDR2 YFSETQ. The CDR3 is CASSLSGGGQETQYF. DNA for the CDR3: TGCGCCAGCAGCTTGAGCGGAGGGGGGCAAGAGACCCAGTACTTC.

The chain combines TRBV6-5 with TRBJ2-7; D call uncertain. V lost 6 bases and J lost 6, with 12 bases in between. Germline-derived CDR1 and CDR2 are MNHEY and SVGAGI. The CDR3 sequence is 12 residues long. CDR3: CASREGLGEQYF. For the CDR3, the DNA is TGTGCCAGCAGGGAAGGGTTGGGCGAGCAGTACTTC.

Here the CDR3 DNA reads TGCGCCAGCAGCCCCAGGGAAGGAGCTGGGGCCAACGTCCTGACTTTC. Encoded protein: CASSPREGAGANVLTF. V is TRBV4-1 and J is TRBJ2-6; D may be TRBD1 (5 bases). CDR1 MGHRA and CDR2 YSYEKL come from the germline V gene. This CDR3 contains 16 residues. V lost 4 bases and J 2 bases, leaving 12 bases between the germline ends.

The chain carries TRBV7-2 and TRBJ2-1; 11 bases are shared with TRBD2. Germline loops: CDR1 SGHTA, CDR2 FQGNSA. The V gene end was trimmed by 0 bases and the J gene end by 2 bases; junction bases not matched to a gene: 6. The CDR3 contains 18 residues. CDR3 DNA: TGTGCCAGCAGCTTAGCTAGCGGGAGGGTCTTTGCCTACAATGAGCAGTTCTTC. It translates to CASSLASGRVFAYNEQFF.

The gene calls are TRBV19 and TRBJ1-5; D gene unclear. CDR1 is LNHDA and CDR2 is SQIVND in the germline V gene (reference sequence). V lost 11 bases and J 4 bases, leaving 12 bases between the germline ends. The CDR3 length is 12 residues. The CDR3 loop is CAGIGKNQPQHF. CDR3 bases: TGTGCCGGTATTGGGAAGAATCAGCCCCAGCATTTT.

V gene TRBV6-4 combines with J gene TRBJ1-2; TRBD1 might be the D (6 bases). The CDR3 covers 13 residues. V was shortened by 6 bases and J by 2 bases, with 10 bases between the two germline ends. The germline V gene has CDR1 MRHNA and CDR2 SNTAGT. The CDR3 DNA is TGTGCCAGCAGACAGGGTACCAACTATGGCTACACCTTC. Translated, it gives CASRQGTNYGYTF.

The chain couples TRBV7-9 to TRBJ2-7, with D possibly called TRBD1 or TRBD2 (5 bases each). Germline V gene lookup returns CDR1 SEHNR and CDR2 FQNEAQ (reference sequence). V was cut by 2 bases and J by 2 bases, with 10 bases left in between. The CDR3 runs to 14 residues. The CDR3 here is CASSLPGQTYEQYF. CDR3 nucleotide sequence: TGTGCCAGCAGCTTACCGGGGCAGACCTACGAGCAGTACTTC.

The rearrangement joins TRBV7-8 to TRBJ2-3; D call uncertain. Looked up from germline, CDR1 is SGHVS and CDR2 is FQNEAQ. The V and J ends lost 3 bases and 5 bases respectively, with 18 bases between them. This CDR3 has 16 residues. CDR3 DNA: TGTGCCAGCAGCTTCCGCGGCGGAGTCTTAAGAGATACGCAGTATTTT. Its protein is CASSFRGGVLRDTQYF.

V usage is TRBV29-1 and J usage is TRBJ2-7; D could derive from TRBD1 or TRBD2 (5 bases each). Germline V gene data show CDR1 as SQVTM and CDR2 as ANQGSEA. The CDR3 covers 13 residues. Written as DNA, the CDR3 is TGCAGAGTTCCGGGACGACCCCACCACGAGCAGTACTTC. The encoded protein is CRVPGRPHHEQYF.

V gene TRBV28 combines with J gene TRBJ2-7, with D possibly being TRBD1 (6 bases). The CDR3 runs 14 residues. Between the trimmed V and J ends, which lost 2 bases and 5 bases, there was a span of 13 bases. Germline lookup yields CDR1 MDHEN and CDR2 SYDVKM. CDR3 DNA: TGTGCCAGCAGTTTAACGGGACAACCCGACGAGCAGTACTTC. Protein product: CASSLTGQPDEQYF. Filled out from reference TRBV28 and TRBJ2-7, the complete variable domain reads DVKVTQSSRYLVKRTGEKVFLECVQDMDHENMFWYRQDPGLGLRLIYFSYDVKMKEKGDIPEGYSVSREKKERFSLILESASTNQTSMYLCASSLTGQPDEQYFGPGTRLTVT.

The chain carries TRBV9 and TRBJ2-3; 9 positions agree with TRBD1. The ends lost 4 bases at V and 3 bases at J; junction bases unmatched: 9. In germline, CDR1 is SGDLS, CDR2 YYNGEE. The CDR3 covers 16 residues. The CDR3 DNA reads TGTGCCAGCAGCTCGTACCGGGACAGGGCGACAGATACGCAGTATTTT. It yields the protein CASSSYRDRATDTQYF.

The gene calls are TRBV6-1 and TRBJ2-1, with D unclear. Trimming pared 2 bases from V and 10 bases from J, leaving 9 bases between. The CDR3 sequence is 12 residues long. Germline CDR1 MNHNS, CDR2 SASEGT. The CDR3 sequence: CASSEQEAEQFF. In DNA, the CDR3 is TGTGCCAGCAGTGAACAAGAGGCCGAGCAGTTCTTC.

The chain joins TRBV5-1 to TRBJ1-2, with unresolved D. V lost 4 bases, J lost 7 bases, and 20 bases lay in between. The CDR3 has 15 amino acids. Per germline, CDR1 SGHRS and CDR2 YFSETQ. CDR3 bases: TGCGCCAGCAGCCCCCCCACTTCGGCCGGAGCTGGCTACACCTTC. Amino acids: CASSPPTSAGAGYTF.

The chain links TRBV29-1 to TRBJ1-1; D remains ambiguous. Germline assignment: CDR1 SQVTM and CDR2 ANQGSEA. The CDR3 is made up of 13 amino acids. Between the trimmed V and J ends, which lost 5 bases and 6 bases, there was a span of 16 bases. CDR3 DNA: TGCAGCGTTACCAAAGACCTTGCCTCTGAAGCTTTCTTT. This translates into CSVTKDLASEAFF. Full variable domain (remainder filled in from reference TRBV29-1 and TRBJ1-1): SAVISQKPSRDICQRGTSLTIQCQVDSQVTMMFWYRQQPGQSLTLIATANQGSEATYESGFVIDKFPISRPNLTFSTLTVSNMSPEDSSIYLCSVTKDLASEAFFGQGTRLTVV.

This chain connects TRBV9 to TRBJ2-3; TRBD2 matches at 12 bases. The CDR3 loop spans 16 amino acids. Germline CDR1 is SGDLS and CDR2 is YYNGEE. Trimming at V came to 2 bases and at J to 5 bases, leaving 6 bases not matched to a gene. As DNA, the CDR3 is TGTGCCAGCAGCGTCTCTAGCGGGAGGGCTGGAGATACGCAGTATTTT. Translated, it gives CASSVSSGRAGDTQYF.

The chain employs TRBV29-1 and TRBJ1-2; D is undetermined. The CDR3 contains 13 residues. The germline V and J ends were trimmed by 4 bases and 9 bases, with 18 bases remaining between them. Germline V gene data show CDR1 as SQVTM and CDR2 as ANQGSEA. The CDR3 loop reads CSVVPVGLGRYTF. DNA of the CDR3: TGCAGCGTTGTCCCCGTTGGATTGGGCCGCTACACCTTC.

V usage is TRBV10-3 and J usage is TRBJ2-1; maybe TRBD2 (6 bases). The germline CDR1 and CDR2 sequences are ENHRY and SYGVKD. V lost 4 bases and J lost 9, with 22 bases in between. This CDR3 has 16 residues. Written as DNA, the CDR3 is TGTGCCATCAGTGCCCACCGGGACCTCGGGGGTAGTGAGCAGTTCTTC. Protein: CAISAHRDLGGSEQFF.

V and J are TRBV6-5 and TRBJ2-3; D may correspond to TRBD1 or TRBD2 (5 bases each). Germline loops: CDR1 MNHEY, CDR2 SVGAGI. The CDR3 spans 14 residues. V was trimmed by 7 bases and J by 4 bases, leaving 15 bases between them. The chain's CDR3 is CASKRGVVADTQYF. In nucleotides, the CDR3 is TGTGCCAGCAAAAGGGGAGTTGTCGCAGATACGCAGTATTTT.

This chain connects TRBV7-8 to TRBJ2-1; D is undetermined. Germline lookup yields CDR1 SGHVS and CDR2 FQNEAQ. The length of the CDR3 is 14 residues. Trimming took off 1 base at V and 0 bases at J, with 4 bases between the two ends. CDR3: CASSLELSYNEQFF. The CDR3 DNA sequence: TGTGCCAGCAGCTTAGAGCTCTCCTACAATGAGCAGTTCTTC.

V gene TRBV28 combines with J gene TRBJ1-1; no firm D call. V was clipped by 6 bases and J by 2 bases, with 10 bases between them. Germline lookup yields CDR1 MDHEN and CDR2 SYDVKM. The CDR3 spans 13 residues. The CDR3 sequence is CASRRRLNTEAFF. CDR3 sequence (DNA): TGTGCCAGCAGGAGGAGGCTAAACACTGAAGCTTTCTTT.

The chain combines TRBV28 with TRBJ1-5, with D maybe TRBD1 (6 bases). Between the trimmed V and J ends, which lost 7 bases and 16 bases, there was a span of 23 bases. The CDR3 contains 13 residues. Germline CDR1 reads MDHEN; CDR2 reads SYDVKM. CDR3 nucleotides: TGTGCCAGCATCCCCCCTCTGGGGGGGGGCTATCATTTT. It specifies CASIPPLGGGYHF. The complete variable domain, with remaining parts taken from reference TRBV28 and TRBJ1-5, reads DVKVTQSSRYLVKRTGEKVFLECVQDMDHENMFWYRQDPGLGLRLIYFSYDVKMKEKGDIPEGYSVSREKKERFSLILESASTNQTSMYLCASIPPLGGGYHFGDGTRLSIL.

The rearrangement joins TRBV4-1 to TRBJ1-3; a weak D match, TRBD1 (5 bases). V was clipped by 0 bases and J by 3 bases, with 18 bases between them. The CDR3 has 18 residues. Germline lookup yields CDR1 MGHRA and CDR2 YSYEKL. CDR3 coding DNA: TGCGCCAGCAGCCAAGATCAGTTGGGCCAGGGTGGTGGAAACACCATATATTTT. Protein sequence: CASSQDQLGQGGGNTIYF.

The J gene is TRBJ2-3, the V gene TRBV18; TRBD2 matches at 8 bases. Losses at the gene ends were 3 bases for V and 5 bases for J; bases not matched to a gene: 7. The CDR3 spans 15 residues. Germline V gene sequence: CDR1 KGHSH, CDR2 LQKENI. This CDR3 reads CASSPKGLDQDTQYF. CDR3 DNA: TGTGCCAGCTCACCTAAGGGACTAGATCAAGATACGCAGTATTTT.